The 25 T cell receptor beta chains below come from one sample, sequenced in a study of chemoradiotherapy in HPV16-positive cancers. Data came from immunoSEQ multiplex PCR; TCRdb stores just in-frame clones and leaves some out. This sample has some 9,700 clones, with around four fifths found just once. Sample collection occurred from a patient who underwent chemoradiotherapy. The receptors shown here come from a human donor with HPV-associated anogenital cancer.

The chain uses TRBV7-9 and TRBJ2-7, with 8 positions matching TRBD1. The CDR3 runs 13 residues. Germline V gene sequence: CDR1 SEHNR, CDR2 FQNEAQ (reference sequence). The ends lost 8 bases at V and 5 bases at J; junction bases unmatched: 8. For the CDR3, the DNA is TGTGCCAGCTCAACAGGGGGGTCCCACGAGCAGTACTTC. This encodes CASSTGGSHEQYF.

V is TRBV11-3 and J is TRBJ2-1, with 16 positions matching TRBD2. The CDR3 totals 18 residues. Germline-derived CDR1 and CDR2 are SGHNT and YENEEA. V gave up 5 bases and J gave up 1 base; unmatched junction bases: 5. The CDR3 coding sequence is TGTGCCAGCAGCACGGGGACTAGCGGGGGGGGATCCTACAATGAGCAGTTCTTC. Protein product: CASSTGTSGGGSYNEQFF.

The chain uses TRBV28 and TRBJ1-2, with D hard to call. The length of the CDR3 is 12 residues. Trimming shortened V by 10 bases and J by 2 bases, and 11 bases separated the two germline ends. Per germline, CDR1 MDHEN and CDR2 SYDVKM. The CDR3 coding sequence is TGTGCCATGTTGGATATCAACTATGGCTACACCTTC. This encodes CAMLDINYGYTF.

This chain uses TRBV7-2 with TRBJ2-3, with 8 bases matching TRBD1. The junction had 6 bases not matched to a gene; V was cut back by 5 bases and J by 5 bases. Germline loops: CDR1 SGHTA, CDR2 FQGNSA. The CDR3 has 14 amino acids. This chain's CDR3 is CASSPLGQGDTQYF. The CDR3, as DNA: TGTGCCAGCAGCCCCCTCGGACAGGGAGATACGCAGTATTTT.

The CDR3 region is CASSEKTVRTGELFF. The CDR3 DNA reads TGTGCCAGCAGTGAAAAGACGGTGAGGACCGGGGAGCTGTTTTTT. This rearrangement joins TRBV25-1 to TRBJ2-2; D not resolved. The CDR3 extends over 15 amino acids. Germline CDR1 reads MGHDK; CDR2 reads SYGVNS. V lost 2 bases, J lost 5 bases, and 12 bases lay in between.

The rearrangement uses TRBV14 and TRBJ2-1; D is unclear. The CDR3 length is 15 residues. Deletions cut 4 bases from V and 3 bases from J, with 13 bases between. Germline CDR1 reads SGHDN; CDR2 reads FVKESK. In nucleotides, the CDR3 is TGTGCCAGCAGCCCGCTAGAACTTCTCTACAATGAGCAGTTCTTC. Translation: CASSPLELLYNEQFF.

CDR3 DNA sequence: TGCAGCGTCACTGGGGGACAGGGAGCTTTCTTT. The encoded protein is CSVTGGQGAFF. The V gene is TRBV29-1, the J gene TRBJ1-1, with 9 nucleotides matching TRBD1. CDR1 SQVTM and CDR2 ANQGSEA come from the germline V gene. There are 11 residues in the CDR3. After removal of 6 bases from V and 10 bases from J, the junction contained 6 bases not matched to a gene.

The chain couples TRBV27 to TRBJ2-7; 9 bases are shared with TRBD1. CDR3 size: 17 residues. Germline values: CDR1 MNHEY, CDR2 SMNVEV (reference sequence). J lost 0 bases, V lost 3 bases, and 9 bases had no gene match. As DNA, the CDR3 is TGTGCCAGCAGTTTGGGGACAGGGAAATTGGGCTCCTACGAGCAGTACTTC. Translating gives CASSLGTGKLGSYEQYF.

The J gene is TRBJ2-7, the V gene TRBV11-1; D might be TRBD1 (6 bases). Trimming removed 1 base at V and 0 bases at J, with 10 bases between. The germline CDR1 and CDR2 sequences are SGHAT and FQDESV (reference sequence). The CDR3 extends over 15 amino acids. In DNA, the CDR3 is TGTGCCAGCAGCTTAGACAGGGTGGGCTCCTACGAGCAGTACTTC. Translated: CASSLDRVGSYEQYF.

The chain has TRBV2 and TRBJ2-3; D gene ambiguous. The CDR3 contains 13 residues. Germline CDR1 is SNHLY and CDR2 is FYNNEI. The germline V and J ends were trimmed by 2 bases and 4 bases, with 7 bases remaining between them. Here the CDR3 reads CASSESASDTQYF. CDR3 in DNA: TGTGCCAGCAGTGAATCGGCCTCAGATACGCAGTATTTT.

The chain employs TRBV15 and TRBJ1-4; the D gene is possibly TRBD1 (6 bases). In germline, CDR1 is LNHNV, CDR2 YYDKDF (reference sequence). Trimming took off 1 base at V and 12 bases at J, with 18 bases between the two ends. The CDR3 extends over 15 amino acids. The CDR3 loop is CATSRVPVRTDELFF. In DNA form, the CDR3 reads TGTGCCACCAGCAGAGTCCCCGTGCGGACAGATGAACTGTTTTTT.

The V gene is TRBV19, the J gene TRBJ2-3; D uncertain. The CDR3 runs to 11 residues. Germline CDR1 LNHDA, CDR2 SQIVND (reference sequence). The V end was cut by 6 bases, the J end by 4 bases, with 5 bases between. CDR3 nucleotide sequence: TGTGCCAGTAGAGTGGCAGATACGCAGTATTTT. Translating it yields CASRVADTQYF.

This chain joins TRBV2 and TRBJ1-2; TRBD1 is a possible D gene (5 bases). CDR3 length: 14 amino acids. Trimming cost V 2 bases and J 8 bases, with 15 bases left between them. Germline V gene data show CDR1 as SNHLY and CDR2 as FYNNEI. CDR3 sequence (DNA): TGTGCCAGCAGTGAAATAAATCCCGGGACGGGCTACACCTTC. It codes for CASSEINPGTGYTF.

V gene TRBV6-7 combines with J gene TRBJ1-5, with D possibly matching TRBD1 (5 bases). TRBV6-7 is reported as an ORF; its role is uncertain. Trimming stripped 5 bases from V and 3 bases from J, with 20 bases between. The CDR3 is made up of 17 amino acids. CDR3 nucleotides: TGTGCCAGCAGTGGTATCGGGGGGAAATGGATCAATCAGCCCCAGCATTTT. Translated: CASSGIGGKWINQPQHF.

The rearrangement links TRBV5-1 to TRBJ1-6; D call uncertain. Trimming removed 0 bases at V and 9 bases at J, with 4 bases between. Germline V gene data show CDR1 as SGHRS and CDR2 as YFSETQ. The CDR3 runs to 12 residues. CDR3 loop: CASSLEGSPLHF. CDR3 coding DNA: TGCGCCAGCAGCTTGGAAGGTTCACCCCTCCACTTT.

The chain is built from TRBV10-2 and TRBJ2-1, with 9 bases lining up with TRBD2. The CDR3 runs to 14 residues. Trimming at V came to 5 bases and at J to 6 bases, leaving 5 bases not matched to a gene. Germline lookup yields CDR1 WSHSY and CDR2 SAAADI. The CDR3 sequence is CASSLAGFFNEQFF. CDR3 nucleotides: TGCGCCAGCAGTCTAGCGGGGTTCTTCAATGAGCAGTTCTTC.

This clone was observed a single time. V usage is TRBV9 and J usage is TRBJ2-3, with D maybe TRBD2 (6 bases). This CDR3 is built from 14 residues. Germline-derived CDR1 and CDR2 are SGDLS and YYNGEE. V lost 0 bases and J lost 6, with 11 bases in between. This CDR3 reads CASSVAGAADTQYF. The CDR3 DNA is TGTGCCAGCAGCGTAGCGGGAGCGGCGGATACGCAGTATTTT.

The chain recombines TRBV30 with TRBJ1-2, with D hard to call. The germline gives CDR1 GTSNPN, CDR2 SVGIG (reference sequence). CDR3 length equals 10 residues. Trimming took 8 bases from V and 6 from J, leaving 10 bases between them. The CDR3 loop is CAATFDGYTF. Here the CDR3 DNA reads TGTGCCGCGACTTTCGATGGCTACACCTTC.

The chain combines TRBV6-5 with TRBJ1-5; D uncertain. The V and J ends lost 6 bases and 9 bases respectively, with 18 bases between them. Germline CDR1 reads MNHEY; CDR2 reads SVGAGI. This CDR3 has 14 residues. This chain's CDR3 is CASRGQAGSGPQHF. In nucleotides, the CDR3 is TGTGCCAGCAGAGGGCAGGCGGGGAGTGGGCCCCAGCATTTT.

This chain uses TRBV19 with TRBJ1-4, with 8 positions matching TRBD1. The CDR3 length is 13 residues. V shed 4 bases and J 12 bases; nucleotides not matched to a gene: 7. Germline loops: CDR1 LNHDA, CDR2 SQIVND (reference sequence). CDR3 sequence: CASSTTDRAELFF. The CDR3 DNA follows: TGTGCCAGTAGTACAACGGACAGGGCGGAACTGTTTTTT.

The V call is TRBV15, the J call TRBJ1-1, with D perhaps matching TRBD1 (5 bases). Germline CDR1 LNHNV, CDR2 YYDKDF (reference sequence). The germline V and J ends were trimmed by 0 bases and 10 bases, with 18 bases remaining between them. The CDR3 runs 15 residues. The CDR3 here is CATSRDFTAGVRAFF. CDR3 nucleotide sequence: TGTGCCACCAGCAGAGATTTCACAGCGGGGGTTCGAGCTTTCTTT.

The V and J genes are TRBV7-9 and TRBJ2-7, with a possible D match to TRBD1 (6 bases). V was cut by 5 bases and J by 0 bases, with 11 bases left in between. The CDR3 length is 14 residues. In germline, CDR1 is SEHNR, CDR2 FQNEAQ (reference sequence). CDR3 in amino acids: CASSRTGISYEQYF. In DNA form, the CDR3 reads TGTGCCAGCAGCCGTACAGGGATCTCCTACGAGCAGTACTTC.

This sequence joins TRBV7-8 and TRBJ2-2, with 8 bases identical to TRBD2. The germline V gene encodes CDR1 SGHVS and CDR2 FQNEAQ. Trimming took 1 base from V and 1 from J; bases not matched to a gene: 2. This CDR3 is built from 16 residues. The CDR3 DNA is TGTGCCAGCAGCTTAGTCAGCGGGGGGAACACCGGGGAGCTGTTTTTT. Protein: CASSLVSGGNTGELFF. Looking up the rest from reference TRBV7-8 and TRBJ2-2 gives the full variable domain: GAGVSQSPRYKVAKRGQDVALRCDPISGHVSLFWYQQALGQGPEFLTYFQNEAQLDKSGLPSDRFFAERPEGSVSTLKIQRTQQEDSAVYLCASSLVSGGNTGELFFGEGSRLTVL.

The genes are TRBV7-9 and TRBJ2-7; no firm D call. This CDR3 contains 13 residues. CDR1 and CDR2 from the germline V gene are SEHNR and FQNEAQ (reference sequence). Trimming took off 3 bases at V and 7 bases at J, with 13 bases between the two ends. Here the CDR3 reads CASSFPALGEQYF. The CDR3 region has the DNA TGTGCCAGCAGCTTCCCAGCCCTGGGGGAGCAGTACTTC.

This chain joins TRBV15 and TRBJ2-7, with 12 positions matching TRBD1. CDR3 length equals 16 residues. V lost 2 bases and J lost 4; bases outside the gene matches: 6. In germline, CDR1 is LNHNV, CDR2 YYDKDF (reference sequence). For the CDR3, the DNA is TGTGCCACCAGCAGATTCCGGGACAGGGGGCGATACGAGCAGTACTTC. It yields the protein CATSRFRDRGRYEQYF.